The TCR beta chain under discussion was sequenced for a study of siplizumab effects on memory and regulatory T cells. The method was immunoSEQ multiplex PCR; TCRdb's version includes in-frame clones alone and lacks a portion of them. The table lists about 72,000 clones, roughly nine tenths of them singletons, with around 30% in the top ten. Germline V lookup: CDR1 LGHNA, CDR2 YNFKEQ. V was pared by 3 bases and J by 7 bases, with 9 bases of the junction left unmatched. This CDR3 is 16 amino acids long. The clonotype originates from a human donor in good health. The specimen sequenced was CD8+ T cells sorted from blood. This chain uses TRBV4-2 with TRBJ2-7, with 13 positions matching TRBD2. The CDR3 nucleotides are TGTGCCAGCAGCCACGAGACTAGCGGGAGGATGGGGGAGCAGTACTTC. Translated, it gives CASSHETSGRMGEQYF.